This TCR beta chain was identified during a study of blood T cell repertoires in COVID-19 (dated by TCRdb to the early 2020s). For the wider study: Samples covering the acute and convalescent phases of COVID-19 were provided by collaborators in the United States, Italy and Spain. The sample metadata nearly always contained a de-identified subject ID, COVID-19 status, age in years and sex. Samples were obtained from the ongoing ImmuneRACE study (first 160 participants) and from over 1,000 subjects provided by 6 global collaborators. Where HLA class I and class II types were available, the types were taken from metadata supplied by the sample provider, not from assay-based typing. The repertoires were released in a freely available public database meant as a resource for research on the immune response to SARS-CoV-2. The prospective study material was composed of cDNA or gDNA derived from T cells, B-cell-depleted T cells, or PBMCs. The dataset comprised deeply sampled blood TCRbeta repertoires from subjects exposed to, actively infected with, or recovered from COVID-19.

General conclusions and limits of the study: Clinical and demographic metadata were provided uncurated, with the amount varying by source and participant.

TCRbeta CDR3 regions were amplified from genomic DNA by means of the immunoSEQ Assay, a bias-controlled multiplex PCR. Regarding the original processing steps: Within the assay, amplification of reference gene primers was used to estimate how many nucleated cells each sample contained. To quantify the absolute abundance of each unique TCRbeta CDR3 rearrangement, sequence reads were collapsed and filtered. For each sample, productive Simpson clonality was calculated as the square root of Simpson's diversity index across productive rearrangements. TCRdb limited this immuneACCESS table to in-frame rearrangements with V and J called. A share of clones is missing; checked studies link under half to unresolved V genes, and the rest is unexplained. V and J calls plus clone size are reproduced from that table; the DNA served to infer D and trimming. This sample gives under 250,000 clones in total; around 78% of them show up just once. The biggest ten clones account for approximately 2.5% of the sample.

As to this clone: Its antigen is still unknown. Per-base quality was not reported, and no clone a single base away is much larger than it.

Whole blood was collected in K2EDTA tubes by collaborating institutions according to the institutions' own protocols. Collaborator samples were shipped for TCRbeta analysis as frozen whole blood, isolated PBMCs, or DNA extracted from either sample type. From V the trimming removes 1 base and from J it removes 2 bases, while the gene matches leave 3 bases of the junction unaccounted for. CDR1 is given as SEHNR and CDR2 as FQNEAQ, both from the germline V gene (reference sequence). The CDR3 holds 15 amino acids from the cysteine to the phenylalanine. Solely the CDR3 DNA is kept, with 45 bases framed from the first base.

The source material was peripheral blood. The origin of this receptor is a woman between 65 and 79 years old with active or convalescent COVID-19. This chain joins TRBV7-9 to TRBJ2-7; TRBD2 lines up with 9 middle nucleotides. The bases read TGTGCCAGCAGCTTAGGACTAGCGGCCACCTACGAGCAGTACTTC. The encoded protein is CASSLGLAATYEQYF.